The sequence of this TCR beta chain was determined in a study of shared clonotypes between healthy human individuals (dated by TCRdb to 2020 to 2022). Background on the whole study: Three men and two women, aged 18 to 49 years, made up the cohort. Per donor, three plates each were used for CD4 naive and CD4 memory, two for CD8 naive, and one for CD8 memory. To estimate repertoire size and how much clonotypes are shared between individuals, the study performed deep sequencing of blood TCR repertoires from roughly five healthy adults. Libraries were prepared and TCR repertoires were sequenced by different laboratories using diverse techniques, in order to increase sequencing depth and limit assay-specific biases. Leukapheresis yielded between about 0.94 and 9.5 billion PBMCs per donor. Study-wide conclusions, independent of this receptor: Compared with non-shared clonotypes, clonotypes shared by all four sorted-subset donors had higher generation probabilities. Only blood was sampled, and tissue TCR repertoires likely differ from those in blood. Larger estimated clonotype richness was generally found for naive subsets than for memory subsets. Because the study included only a small number of donors, the genetic and exposure-history diversity represented was limited. Roughly 5% of naive CD4, 3.5% of naive CD8, approximately 2.2% of memory CD4, and around 0.42% of memory CD8 clonotypes were shared across four donors. Even with the large sequencing depth, rarefaction of the sorted-subset datasets indicated that sequencing was incomplete. Pairwise subsampling led to the expectation that sequencing depth would affect the degree of clonotype sharing among donors.

Remarks on this clone: Its cognate antigen has yet to be identified. Base qualities are not provided; no much larger clone lies one nucleotide away.

V gives up 3 bases and J gives up 2 bases, and the segment between their germline ends measures 11 bases. Sequences KGHSH (CDR1) and LQKENI (CDR2) are obtained from the germline V gene. The CDR3 runs 15 residues from the cysteine to the phenylalanine. Only the CDR3 region is kept as DNA, spanning 45 bases read in frame from base 1. Healthy HIV-negative adults with no recently reported acute infections or vaccinations were included as donors. All donors were Caucasian adults living in Nashville, Tennessee, USA. CD4+ T cells were enriched by magnetic negative selection; naive cells were then positively selected on CD45RA, and the negative fraction formed the memory subset. Blood was obtained by leukapheresis, after which PBMCs were separated by Ficoll-Histopaque density gradient centrifugation and cryopreserved in liquid nitrogen vapor phase. Analytical flow cytometry was used to check the purity and quantity of every magnetically sorted T cell population. From each sorted fraction, genomic DNA was isolated and quantified by UV absorbance on a Nanodrop 2000c.

Using the deep immunoSEQ assay, TCR CDR3 regions were amplified from genomic DNA by multiplex PCR. Extracted genomic DNA from each cell subset was distributed evenly across all wells of several immunoSEQ 96-well plates, and each plate was treated as a replicate. For sorted subsets, each replicate PCR was loaded with roughly 0.2 ug genomic DNA, equivalent to 30,000 to 35,000 T cell genomes. Purified libraries were measured with a Qubit 3.0 fluorometer, size-checked on a Bioanalyzer 2100, and measured again with the KAPA Library Quantification kit. Each immunoSEQ 96-well plate was sequenced on its own single-read 150-cycle Illumina NextSeq 550 flow cell. As for the original processing: The immunoSEQ output contained only junctional sequences without quality scores, so filtering could not match that applied to full-length reads. Sequences were annotated with PyIR, a Python wrapper for IgBLAST v1.9, and V/J genes and CDR3 were assigned using IMGT germline references. Any read was removed if the V/J assignment was weak (E-value above 1e-6), the CDR3 was missing, or the read contained stop codons, out-of-frame junctions, or ambiguous translated residues. V3J clonotypes were defined as sequences sharing an identical inferred V gene, J gene, and CDR3 amino acid sequence. To compute the percentage overlap between repertoires, the number of shared unique clonotypes was divided by the size of the smaller repertoire. Three approaches were used to assess repertoire richness: RTK rarefaction, the Chao1 estimator, and Recon v2.1 estimates of unobserved clonotypes. Generation probabilities for all TCRbeta clonotypes obtained by the gDNA method from a handful of donors were computed using OLGA. TCRdb limited this immuneACCESS table to in-frame rearrangements with V and J called. A share of clones is missing; checked studies link under half to unresolved V genes, and the rest is unexplained. That table furnishes V, J and clone size, whereas the DNA furnished D and trimming. The sample data list around 700,000 clones, and roughly 70% of these were observed just once. The ten largest clones add up to 1.8% of the sample.

The receptor comes from a woman aged 30 to 39 in good health. The V and J genes are TRBV18 and TRBJ1-5, with the D gene too uncertain to name. The sequenced sample consisted of memory CD4+ T cells sorted from blood. Interpreted using the paper, the cell subset or site label stands for: CD45RA-negative fraction. CDR3 reads: CASSPSPQGNQPQHF. The DNA is TGTGCCAGCTCACCCTCCCCCCAGGGCAATCAGCCCCAGCATTTT.